Included here is one T cell receptor (beta chain) sequence, with context. These data belong to a study of blood T cell repertoires in COVID-19. Produced via immunoSEQ multiplex PCR; TCRdb's table is partial and in-frame only. The sample consists of just over 250,000 clones, approximately 88% of them appearing once. This CDR3 has 15 amino acids. The germline gives CDR1 LGHNA, CDR2 YSLEER. J was trimmed by 4 bases and V by 6 bases; bases with no gene match: 10. Specimen: peripheral blood. The clonotype originates from a woman in her 70s with COVID-19, enrolled during active disease. This chain joins TRBV4-3 and TRBJ1-1; 8 nucleotides match TRBD1. For the CDR3, the DNA is TGCGCCAGCAGGAAAGACAGGGGTTCGGGCACTGAAGCTTTCTTT. Translating it yields CASRKDRGSGTEAFF.